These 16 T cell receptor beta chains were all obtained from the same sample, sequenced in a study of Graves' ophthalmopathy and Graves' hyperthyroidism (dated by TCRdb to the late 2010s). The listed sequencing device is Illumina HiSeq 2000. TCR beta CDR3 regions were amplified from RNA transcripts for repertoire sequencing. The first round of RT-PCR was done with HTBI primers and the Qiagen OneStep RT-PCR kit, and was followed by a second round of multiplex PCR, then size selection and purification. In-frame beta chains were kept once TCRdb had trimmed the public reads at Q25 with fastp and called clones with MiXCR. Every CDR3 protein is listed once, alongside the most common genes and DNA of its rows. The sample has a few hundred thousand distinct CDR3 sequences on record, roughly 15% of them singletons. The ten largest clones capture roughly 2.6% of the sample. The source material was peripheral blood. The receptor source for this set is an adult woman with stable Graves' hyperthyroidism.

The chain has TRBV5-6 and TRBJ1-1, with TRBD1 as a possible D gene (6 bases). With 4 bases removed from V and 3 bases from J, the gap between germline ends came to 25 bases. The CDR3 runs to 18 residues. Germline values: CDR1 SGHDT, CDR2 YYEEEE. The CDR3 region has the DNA TGTGCCAGCAGCCTCCCTCAGGGGTTAGTGTCAACGGACACTGAAGCTTTCTTT. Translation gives CASSLPQGLVSTDTEAFF.

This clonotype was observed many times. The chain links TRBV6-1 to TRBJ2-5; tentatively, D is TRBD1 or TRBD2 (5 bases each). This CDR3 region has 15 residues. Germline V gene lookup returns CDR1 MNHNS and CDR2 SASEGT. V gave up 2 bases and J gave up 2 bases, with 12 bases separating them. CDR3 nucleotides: TGTGCCAGCAGTGAAAGTGGGACGACACAAGAGACCCAGTACTTC. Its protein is CASSESGTTQETQYF.

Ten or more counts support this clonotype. The DNA for the CDR3 is TGTGCCACCAGTGAGAATACAGGATCGTTCGGCTACACCTTC. This sequence encodes CATSENTGSFGYTF. The gene calls are TRBV24-1 and TRBJ1-2; possible D gene TRBD1, 5 bases. Germline lookup yields CDR1 KGHDR and CDR2 SFDVKD. V was shortened by 4 bases and J by 8 bases, with 16 bases between the two germline ends. The CDR3 is made up of 14 amino acids.

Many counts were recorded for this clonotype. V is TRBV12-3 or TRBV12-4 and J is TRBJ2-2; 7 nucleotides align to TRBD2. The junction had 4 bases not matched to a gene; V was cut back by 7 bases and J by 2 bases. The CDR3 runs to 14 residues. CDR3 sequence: CASTRDYNTGELFF. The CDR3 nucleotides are TGTGCCAGCACACGGGACTATAACACCGGGGAGCTGTTTTTT.

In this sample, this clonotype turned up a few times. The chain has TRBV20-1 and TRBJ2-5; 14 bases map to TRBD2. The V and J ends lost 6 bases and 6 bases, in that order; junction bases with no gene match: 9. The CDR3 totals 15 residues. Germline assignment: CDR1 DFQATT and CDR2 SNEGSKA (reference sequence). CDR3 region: CSAPTSGRASKTQYF. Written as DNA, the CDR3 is TGCAGTGCCCCGACTAGCGGGAGGGCCTCGAAGACCCAGTACTTC.

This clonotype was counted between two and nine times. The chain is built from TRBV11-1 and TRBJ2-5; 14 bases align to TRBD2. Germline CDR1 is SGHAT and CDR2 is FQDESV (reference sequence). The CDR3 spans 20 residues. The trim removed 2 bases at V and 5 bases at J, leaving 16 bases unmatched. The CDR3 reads CASSLYPTLPGTSGSETQYF. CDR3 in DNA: TGTGCCAGCAGCTTATACCCCACTCTTCCCGGGACTAGCGGGAGTGAGACCCAGTACTTC.

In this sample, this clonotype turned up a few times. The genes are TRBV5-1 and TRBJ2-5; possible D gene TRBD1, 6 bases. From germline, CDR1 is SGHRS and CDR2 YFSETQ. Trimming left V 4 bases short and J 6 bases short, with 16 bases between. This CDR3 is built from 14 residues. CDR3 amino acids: CASSVLQGPKTQYF. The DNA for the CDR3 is TGCGCCAGCAGCGTACTACAGGGTCCGAAGACCCAGTACTTC.

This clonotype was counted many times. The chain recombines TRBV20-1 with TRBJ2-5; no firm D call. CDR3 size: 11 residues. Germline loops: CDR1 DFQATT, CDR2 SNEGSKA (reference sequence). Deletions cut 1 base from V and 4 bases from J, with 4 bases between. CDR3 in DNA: TGCAGTGCTAGAGTCGGAGAGACCCAGTACTTC. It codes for CSARVGETQYF.

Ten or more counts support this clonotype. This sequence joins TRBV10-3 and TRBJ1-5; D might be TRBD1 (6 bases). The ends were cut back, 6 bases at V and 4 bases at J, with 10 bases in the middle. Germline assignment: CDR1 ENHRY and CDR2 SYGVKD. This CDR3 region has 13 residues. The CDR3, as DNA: TGTGCCATCAGCGACAGGCCTAATCAGCCCCAGCATTTT. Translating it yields CAISDRPNQPQHF.

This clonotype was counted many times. The DNA for the CDR3 is TGCGCCAGGGATTTCGGACTAGCGGGACAGTCCTACGAGCAGTACTTC. Translating it yields CARDFGLAGQSYEQYF. The chain recombines TRBV10-1 with TRBJ2-7, with 12 positions matching TRBD2. The CDR3 covers 16 residues. The V gene's germline CDR1 is WNHNN and CDR2 SYGVQD (reference sequence). The V and J ends lost 9 bases and 1 base, in that order; junction bases with no gene match: 10.

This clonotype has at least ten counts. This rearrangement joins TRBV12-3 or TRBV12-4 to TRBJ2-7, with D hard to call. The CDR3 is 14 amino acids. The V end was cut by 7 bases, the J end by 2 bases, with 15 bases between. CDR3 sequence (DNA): TGTGCCAGCATCCCCAGTTGTCCCCCCTACGAGCAGTACTTC. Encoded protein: CASIPSCPPYEQYF.

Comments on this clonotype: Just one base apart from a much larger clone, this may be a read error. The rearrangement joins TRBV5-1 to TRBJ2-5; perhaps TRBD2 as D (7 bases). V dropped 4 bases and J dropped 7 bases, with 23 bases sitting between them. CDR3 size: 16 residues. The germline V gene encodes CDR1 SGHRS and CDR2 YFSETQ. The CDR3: CASSQRDNILEVTQYF. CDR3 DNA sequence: TGCGCCAGCAGCCAGCGGGACAACATCCTTGAAGTGACCCAGTACTTC.

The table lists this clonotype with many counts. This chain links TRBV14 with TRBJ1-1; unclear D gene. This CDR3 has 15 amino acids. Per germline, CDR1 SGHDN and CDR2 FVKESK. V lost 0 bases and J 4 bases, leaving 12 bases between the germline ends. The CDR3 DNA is TGTGCCAGCAGCCAAGATGAGGGAAGGAGCACTGAAGCTTTCTTT. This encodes CASSQDEGRSTEAFF.

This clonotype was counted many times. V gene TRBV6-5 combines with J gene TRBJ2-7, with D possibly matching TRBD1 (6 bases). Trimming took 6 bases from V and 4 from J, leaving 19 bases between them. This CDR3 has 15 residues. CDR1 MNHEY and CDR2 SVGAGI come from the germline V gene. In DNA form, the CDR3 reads TGTGCCAGCAGGTACAACCAGGGGACCCTATACGAGCAGTACTTC. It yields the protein CASRYNQGTLYEQYF.

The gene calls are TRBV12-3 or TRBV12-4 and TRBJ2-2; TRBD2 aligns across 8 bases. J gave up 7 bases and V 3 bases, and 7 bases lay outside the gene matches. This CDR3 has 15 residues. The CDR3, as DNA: TGTGCCAGCAGTTTTGGTCGGGAGGGGGTCGGGGAGCTGTTTTTT. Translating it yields CASSFGREGVGELFF.

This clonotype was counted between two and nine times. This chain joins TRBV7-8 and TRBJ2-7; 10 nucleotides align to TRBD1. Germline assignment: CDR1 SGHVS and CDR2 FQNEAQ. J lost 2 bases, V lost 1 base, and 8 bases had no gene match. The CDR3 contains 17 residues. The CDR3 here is CASSLVEGTGVTYEQYF. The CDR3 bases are TGTGCCAGCAGCTTAGTAGAGGGGACAGGGGTGACCTACGAGCAGTACTTC.